This TCR beta chain originates from a study of blood T cell repertoires in COVID-19 (dated by TCRdb to about 2020). Background on the whole study: The collaborator samples originated in the United States, Italy and Spain and spanned the acute and convalescent phases of COVID-19. The prospective study material was composed of cDNA or gDNA derived from T cells, B-cell-depleted T cells, or PBMCs. The dataset comprised deeply sampled blood TCRbeta repertoires from subjects exposed to, actively infected with, or recovered from COVID-19. The repertoires were released in a freely available public database intended as a resource for research on the immune response to SARS-CoV-2. Samples came from the ongoing ImmuneRACE study (first 160 participants) plus 1,254 subjects from 6 global collaborators. Sample metadata almost always included a de-identified subject ID, COVID-19 status, age in years and sex. Where HLA class I and class II types were available, the types were taken from metadata supplied by the sample provider, not from assay-based typing. The paper's findings and limits, for the study overall: Clinical and demographic metadata were provided uncurated, with the amount varying by source and participant.

From its cysteine to its phenylalanine, the CDR3 spans 15 amino acids. Only the CDR3 portion is preserved as DNA: 45 bases, with reading frame beginning at the first base. Trimming costs V 0 bases and J 1 base, and their ends lie 10 bases apart. Based on the germline V gene, the CDR1 and CDR2 sequences are SGDLS and YYNGEE. Collaborating institutions collected whole blood in K2EDTA tubes following their own protocols. For TCRbeta analysis, collaborators shipped samples in one of three forms: frozen whole blood, isolated PBMCs, or DNA extracted from either of those sample types. A note on this clone: Its antigen is currently not known. No much larger clone exists at a distance of one base, and base qualities are not known.

TCRbeta CDR3 regions were amplified from genomic DNA using the immunoSEQ Assay, a bias-controlled multiplex PCR. Processing in the source paper ran as follows. Within the assay, amplification of reference gene primers was used to estimate how many nucleated cells each sample contained. To quantify the absolute abundance of each unique TCRbeta CDR3 rearrangement, sequence reads were collapsed and filtered. Productive Simpson clonality was computed per sample as the square root of Simpson's diversity index over productive rearrangements. What TCRdb holds here is the immuneACCESS table cut down to in-frame rearrangements. Part of the clones is not present; checked against another copy, under half of the missing clones reflect an unresolved V gene, and the others are unexplained. From that table come the V and J calls and clone size; the DNA was used to work out D and trimming. Here the sample has over 200,000 clones; around 84% occur a single time. Clones ranked in the top ten supply around a sixth of the sample.

This TCR was sampled from a woman older than 75 with active or convalescent COVID-19. Specimen: peripheral blood. The chain uses TRBV9 and TRBJ1-1; no D gene can be assigned with confidence. The bases are TGTGCCAGCAGCGTAGCTGGGAGCAGGAACACTGAAGCTTTCTTT. This encodes CASSVAGSRNTEAFF.